The rows below give T cell receptor beta chains drawn from one sample of a study of T cell responses to AZD1222 COVID-19 vaccine. Measured with immunoSEQ multiplex PCR; TCRdb has only the in-frame clones, and not every one. The profile shows 70,000 to 95,000 clones, around 84% of them singletons. The sample here was peripheral blood, taken 28 days after the second AZD1222 dose. All receptors come from an adult who received the AZD1222 COVID-19 vaccine. Both conserved end residues are part of each CDR3. The D gene is left open where the match is weak. Size is stated for part of the rows, as once, few or many counts, or as a class when the clone is expanded.

j_call,v_call,d_call,clone_size,cdr3_nt,cdr3_aa
TRBJ1-5,TRBV6-1,-,-,TGTGCCAGCAGTGAAGGGAGATATAGCAATCAGCCCCAGCATTTT,CASSEGRYSNQPQHF
TRBJ2-1,TRBV20-1,-,-,TGCAGTGCTAGTCGTGGGAGCTCCTACAATGAGCAGTTCTTC,CSASRGSSYNEQFF
TRBJ2-5,TRBV5-1,TRBD2,-,TGCGCCAGCAGCTTGGGTCCAGCGGGAGGCGGGGAGACCCAGTACTTC,CASSLGPAGGGETQYF
TRBJ2-7,TRBV9,-,few,TGTGCCAGCAGCTTCACGTTCCGACCTCTAGGCGAGCAGTACTTC,CASSFTFRPLGEQYF
TRBJ2-5,TRBV4-1,TRBD1,-,TGCGCCAGCAGCCGGGGACAGGGGGCGGGGGAGACCCAGTACTTC,CASSRGQGAGETQYF
TRBJ2-5,TRBV7-9,-,-,TGTGCCAGCAGCCCGTACCAAGAGACCCAGTACTTC,CASSPYQETQYF
TRBJ1-3,TRBV15,TRBD1,-,TGTGCCACCAGCAGAGATTATTCCCTCGGGAGGGGGCTAGGAAACACCATATATTTT,CATSRDYSLGRGLGNTIYF
TRBJ2-1,TRBV6-4,-,-,TGTGCCAGCAGTGACTCATCCGCCACCAGGCAGTTCTTC,CASSDSSATRQFF
TRBJ2-1,TRBV5-1,TRBD2,-,TGCGCCAGCAGCTGGCAGGGAGGGGACAATGAGCAGTTCTTC,CASSWQGGDNEQFF
TRBJ1-1,TRBV4-1,-,once,TGCGCCAGTAGGCTACAGGGAGCCCCTGAAGCTTTCTTT,CASRLQGAPEAFF
TRBJ2-7,TRBV27,-,-,TGTGCCAGCAGTCTAATGACACTCTCCTACGAGCAGTACTTC,CASSLMTLSYEQYF
TRBJ1-2,TRBV11-2,TRBD1,few,TGTGCCAGCAGCTTAGTCGGACAGGGGGGAAACTATGGCTACACCTTC,CASSLVGQGGNYGYTF
TRBJ2-7,TRBV2,-,-,TGTGCCAGCAGTGGGACAGTCAACGAGCAGTACTTC,CASSGTVNEQYF
TRBJ1-4,TRBV2,-,-,TGTGCCAGCAGTGAGACAGGCGGACGAGAAAAACTGTTTTTT,CASSETGGREKLFF
TRBJ2-7,TRBV6-1,-,-,TGTGCCAGCAGTGAAGCAGGGACATGGACCTACGAGCAGTACTTC,CASSEAGTWTYEQYF
TRBJ1-1,TRBV3-1/TRBV3-2,-,-,TGTGCCAGCAGCCTGACGGACAGCTACACTGAAGCTTTCTTT,CASSLTDSYTEAFF
TRBJ1-6,TRBV28,-,-,TGTGCCAGCAGCCGGACAGCCCGGGGCTCCTATAATTCACCCCTCCACTTT,CASSRTARGSYNSPLHF
TRBJ1-6,TRBV30,-,once,TGTGCCTGGTCTTCGGTGGACAGTTCACCCCTCCACTTT,CAWSSVDSSPLHF
TRBJ2-6,TRBV6-5,-,once,TGTGCCAGCAGTTACTCGGGGGTCGGGGCCAACGTCCTGACTTTC,CASSYSGVGANVLTF
TRBJ2-4,TRBV11-2,TRBD1,-,TGTGCCAGCAGTCCCCCCGGGACAGGGGGCGCCTTGAACATTCAGTACTTC,CASSPPGTGGALNIQYF
TRBJ2-5,TRBV11-2,-,-,TGTGCCAGCAGCTTTAGCGTGTCCCTTGAGACCCAGTACTTC,CASSFSVSLETQYF
TRBJ1-4,TRBV5-4,-,-,TGTGCCAGCAGCTTGGGGGGAGGGGACTATAATGAAAAACTGTTTTTT,CASSLGGGDYNEKLFF
TRBJ1-6,TRBV5-4,-,-,TGTGCCAGCAGCTTGGAGGGGAGCTCCCTCCACTTT,CASSLEGSSLHF
TRBJ1-4,TRBV7-9,-,-,TGTGCCAGCAGCGGGGGTGGAAAACTGTTTTTT,CASSGGGKLFF
TRBJ2-1,TRBV15,-,-,TGTGCCACCAGCAGAGATCGGGTGGGCACCTACAATGAGCAGTTCTTC,CATSRDRVGTYNEQFF
TRBJ2-5,TRBV7-2,-,-,TGTGCCAGCAGCTCCAGCTGGAGCGTGGGGACCCAGTACTTC,CASSSSWSVGTQYF
TRBJ2-1,TRBV24-1,-,-,TGTGCCACCAGTGATTTGAAGCGTGAGCAGTTCTTC,CATSDLKREQFF
TRBJ1-2,TRBV10-3,TRBD1,-,TGTGCCATCAGCGCGGACAGGGGGTCGGTAGGCTACACCTTC,CAISADRGSVGYTF
TRBJ2-7,TRBV5-4,TRBD1,-,TGTGCCAGCAGCGTCGGGACAGGGGTTCGAAACGAGCAGTACTTC,CASSVGTGVRNEQYF
TRBJ2-6,TRBV5-1,-,once,TGCGCCAGCAGCTTGGATGTGGGGGCTGGGGCCAACGTCCTGACTTTC,CASSLDVGAGANVLTF
TRBJ2-2,TRBV9,TRBD2,-,TGTGCCAGCAGCGTAGCTCTAGCGGGGGCCCTAGCGACCGGGGAGCTGTTTTTT,CASSVALAGALATGELFF
TRBJ1-2,TRBV6-5,TRBD1,-,TGTGCCAGCAGTTTTCGGACAGGGTTGGGGGGGTATGGCTACACCTTC,CASSFRTGLGGYGYTF
TRBJ2-7,TRBV5-5,-,-,TGTGCCAGCAGCTTGGGTGAGGTTAGGGAGCAGTACTTC,CASSLGEVREQYF
TRBJ1-1,TRBV19,-,-,TGTGCCAGTAGTATAGGGTTTGAAGCTTTCTTT,CASSIGFEAFF
TRBJ1-1,TRBV2,-,-,TGTGCCAGCAGTGAGGGGCAGTTGAACACTGAAGCTTTCTTT,CASSEGQLNTEAFF
TRBJ2-2,TRBV28,TRBD2,once,TGTGCCAGCAGTCCGGGACTAGCGAACACCGGGGAGCTGTTTTTT,CASSPGLANTGELFF
TRBJ2-7,TRBV19,TRBD1,-,TGTGCCAGTAGTTCCGGACCCGGGACAGGGGCCTACGAGCAGTACTTC,CASSSGPGTGAYEQYF
TRBJ2-7,TRBV11-2,-,once,TGTGCCAGCAGCTTATCCCCCCGGGGTGCCTACGAGCAGTACTTC,CASSLSPRGAYEQYF
TRBJ1-2,TRBV6-6,-,-,TGTGCCAGCAGTTACTCGCGAGGGGCAAGCGACTATGGCTACACCTTC,CASSYSRGASDYGYTF
TRBJ1-2,TRBV18,-,-,TGTGCCAGCTCAGATGGGGGCGAGGATGGCTACACCTTC,CASSDGGEDGYTF
TRBJ1-6,TRBV5-1,-,-,TGCGCCAGCAGCTTGGTTGCAGGGTCGAATTCACCCCTCCACTTT,CASSLVAGSNSPLHF
TRBJ1-5,TRBV2,-,once,TGTGCCAGCAGCCCGGACACTCTCCCCCAGCATTTT,CASSPDTLPQHF